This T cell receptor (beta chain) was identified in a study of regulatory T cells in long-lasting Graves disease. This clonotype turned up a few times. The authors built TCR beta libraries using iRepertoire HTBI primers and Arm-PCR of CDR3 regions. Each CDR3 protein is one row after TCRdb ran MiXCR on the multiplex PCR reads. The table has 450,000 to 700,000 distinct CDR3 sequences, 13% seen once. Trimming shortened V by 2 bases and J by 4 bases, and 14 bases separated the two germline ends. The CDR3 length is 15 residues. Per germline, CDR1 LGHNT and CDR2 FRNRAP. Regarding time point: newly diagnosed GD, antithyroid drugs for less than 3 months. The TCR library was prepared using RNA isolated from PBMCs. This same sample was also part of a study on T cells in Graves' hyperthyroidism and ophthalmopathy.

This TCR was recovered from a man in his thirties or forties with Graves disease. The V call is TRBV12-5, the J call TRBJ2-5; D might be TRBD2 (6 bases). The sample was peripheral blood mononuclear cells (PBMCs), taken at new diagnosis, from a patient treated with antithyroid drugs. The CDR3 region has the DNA TGTGCTAGTGGTTTGTTTCCGGGGAGGAGAGAGACCCAGTACTTC. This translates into CASGLFPGRRETQYF.